This T cell receptor beta chain originates from a study of blood T cell repertoires in COVID-19. Study-wide context: Both acute and convalescent COVID-19 samples were obtained from the United States, Italy and Spain. In each case, the material was cDNA or gDNA derived from T cells, B-cell-depleted T cells, or PBMCs.

CDR3 length: 14 amino acids. Looked up from germline, CDR1 is MDHEN and CDR2 is SYDVKM. V lost 6 bases and J lost 7; bases outside the gene matches: 5. Per the original data handling: The assay estimated nucleated cells by amplifying reference gene primers. TCRdb's table, derived via immunoSEQ multiplex PCR, lists solely in-frame clones and lacks some. That table supplies the V and J calls and clone size; D and trimming were determined from the DNA. The sample yields roughly 220,000 clones, approximately 90% seen once. The Seattle patients, enrolled during active infection, were followed longitudinally.

The chain employs TRBV28 and TRBJ2-2; 10 bases align to TRBD1. Sequenced material: peripheral blood. The source is a woman in her 50s with COVID-19, enrolled during active disease. CDR3 in amino acids: CASRGQGGFGELFF. The CDR3 nucleotides read TGTGCCAGCAGAGGACAGGGGGGATTCGGGGAGCTGTTTTTT.